Shown below are 2 T cell receptor beta chains from a single sample sequenced in a study of blood T cell repertoires in COVID-19. Sequenced by immunoSEQ multiplex PCR; TCRdb stores in-frame clones only, minus some. Of hundreds of thousands of clones in the sample, roughly 87% were seen once. The sequencing sample was made of peripheral blood. Source of these receptors: a human donor in a cohort sampled during active COVID-19.

The chain joins TRBV30 to TRBJ2-1, with 10 bases matching TRBD2. Looked up from germline, CDR1 is GTSNPN and CDR2 is SVGIG (reference sequence). The CDR3 has 14 residues. V dropped 6 bases and J dropped 6; count of bases not matched to a gene: 8. CDR3 nucleotides: TGTGCCTGTTCTAGCGGGAGTCCCCCCAATGAGCAGTTCTTC. As protein: CACSSGSPPNEQFF.

The rearrangement uses TRBV11-1 and TRBJ2-3; 7 nucleotides align to TRBD2. Germline V lookup: CDR1 SGHAT, CDR2 FQDESV (reference sequence). The CDR3 length is 14 residues. V shed 5 bases and J 5 bases; nucleotides not matched to a gene: 7. CDR3 in amino acids: CASSPSGGRDTQYF. The CDR3 DNA reads as TGTGCCAGCAGCCCGTCCGGGGGGAGAGATACGCAGTATTTT.